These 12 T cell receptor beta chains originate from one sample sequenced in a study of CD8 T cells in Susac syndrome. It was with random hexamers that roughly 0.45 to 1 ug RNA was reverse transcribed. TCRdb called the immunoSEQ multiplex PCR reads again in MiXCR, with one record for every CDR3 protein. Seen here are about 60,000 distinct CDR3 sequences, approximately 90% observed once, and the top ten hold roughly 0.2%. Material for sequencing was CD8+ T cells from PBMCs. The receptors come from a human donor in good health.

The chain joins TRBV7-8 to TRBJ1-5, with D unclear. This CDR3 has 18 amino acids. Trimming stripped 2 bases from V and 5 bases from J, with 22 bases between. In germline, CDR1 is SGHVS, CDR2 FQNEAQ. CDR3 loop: CASSLSFSSSGVHQPQHF. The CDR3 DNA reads TGTGCCAGCAGCTTAAGCTTTAGTTCATCGGGCGTACATCAGCCCCAGCATTTT.

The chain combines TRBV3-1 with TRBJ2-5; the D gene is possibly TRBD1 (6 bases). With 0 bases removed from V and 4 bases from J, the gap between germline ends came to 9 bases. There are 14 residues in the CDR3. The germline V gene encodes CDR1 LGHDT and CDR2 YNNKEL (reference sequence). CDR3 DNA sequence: TGTGCCAGCAGCCAAGACAGGGGACCAGAGACCCAGTACTTC. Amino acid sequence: CASSQDRGPETQYF.

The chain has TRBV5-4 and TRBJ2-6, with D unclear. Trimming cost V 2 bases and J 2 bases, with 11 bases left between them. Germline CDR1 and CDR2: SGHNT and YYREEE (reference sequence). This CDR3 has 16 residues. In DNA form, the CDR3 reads TGTGCCAGCAGCTTTGATGGAGACCCTGGGGCCAACGTCCTGACTTTC. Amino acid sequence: CASSFDGDPGANVLTF. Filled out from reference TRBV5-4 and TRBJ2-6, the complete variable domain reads ETGVTQSPTHLIKTRGQQVTLRCSSQSGHNTVSWYQQALGQGPQFIFQYYREEENGRGNFPPRFSGLQFPNYSSELNVNALELDDSALYLCASSFDGDPGANVLTFGAGSRLTVL.

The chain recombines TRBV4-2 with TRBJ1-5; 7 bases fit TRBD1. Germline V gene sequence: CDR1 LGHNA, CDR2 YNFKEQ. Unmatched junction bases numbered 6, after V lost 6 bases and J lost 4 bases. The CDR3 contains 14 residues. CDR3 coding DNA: TGTGCCAGCAGAGGGGAACAGGGGAATCAGCCCCAGCATTTT. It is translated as CASRGEQGNQPQHF.

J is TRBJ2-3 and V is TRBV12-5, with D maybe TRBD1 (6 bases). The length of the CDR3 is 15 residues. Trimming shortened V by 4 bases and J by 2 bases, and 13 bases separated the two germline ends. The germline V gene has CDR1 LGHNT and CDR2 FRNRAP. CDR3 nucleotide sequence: TGTGCTAGTGGTTCAGGGGAAGGCTCCACAGATACGCAGTATTTT. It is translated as CASGSGEGSTDTQYF.

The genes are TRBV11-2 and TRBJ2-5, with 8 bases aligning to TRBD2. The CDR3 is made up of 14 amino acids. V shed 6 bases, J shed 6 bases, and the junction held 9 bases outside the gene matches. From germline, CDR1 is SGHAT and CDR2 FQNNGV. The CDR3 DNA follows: TGTGCCAGCAGTGCTCCGGGACTAGAAAAGACCCAGTACTTC. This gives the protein CASSAPGLEKTQYF.

CDR3 bases: TGTGCCAGCAGCTTAGGGGGGGGTACGGAGCAGTTCTTC. Encoded protein: CASSLGGGTEQFF. This chain uses TRBV11-2 with TRBJ2-1, with TRBD2 matching 7 bases. Germline trimming cut 1 base from V and 10 bases from J; bases unmatched to any gene: 4. Germline CDR1 is SGHAT and CDR2 is FQNNGV. The CDR3 length is 13 residues.

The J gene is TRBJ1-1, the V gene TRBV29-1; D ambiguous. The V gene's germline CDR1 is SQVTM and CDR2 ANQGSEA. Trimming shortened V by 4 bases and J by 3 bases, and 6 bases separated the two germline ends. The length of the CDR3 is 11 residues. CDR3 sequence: CSVGFDTEAFF. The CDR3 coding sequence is TGCAGCGTTGGTTTTGACACTGAAGCTTTCTTT.

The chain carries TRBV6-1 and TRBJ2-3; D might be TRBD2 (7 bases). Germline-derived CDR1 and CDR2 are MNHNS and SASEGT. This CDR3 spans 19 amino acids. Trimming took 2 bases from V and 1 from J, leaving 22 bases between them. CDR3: CASSERALGGPLGTDTQYF. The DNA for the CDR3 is TGTGCCAGCAGTGAAAGGGCTCTCGGGGGGCCCTTAGGCACAGATACGCAGTATTTT.

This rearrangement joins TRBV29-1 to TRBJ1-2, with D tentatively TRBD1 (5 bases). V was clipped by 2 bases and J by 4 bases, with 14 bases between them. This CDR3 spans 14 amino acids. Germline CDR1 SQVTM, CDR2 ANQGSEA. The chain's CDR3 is CSVERGDERYGYTF. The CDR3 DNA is TGCAGCGTTGAAAGAGGGGACGAACGCTATGGCTACACCTTC.

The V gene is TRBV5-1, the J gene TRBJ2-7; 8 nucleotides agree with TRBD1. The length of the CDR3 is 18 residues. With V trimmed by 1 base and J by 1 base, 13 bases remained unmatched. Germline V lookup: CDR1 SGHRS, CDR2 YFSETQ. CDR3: CASSLRPGGVLISYEQYF. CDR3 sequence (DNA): TGCGCCAGCAGCTTGAGGCCAGGGGGCGTCTTAATATCCTACGAGCAGTACTTC.

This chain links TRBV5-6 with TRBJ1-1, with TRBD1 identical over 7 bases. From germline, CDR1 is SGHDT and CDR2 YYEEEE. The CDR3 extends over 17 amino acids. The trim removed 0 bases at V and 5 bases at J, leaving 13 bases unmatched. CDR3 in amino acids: CASSLVPGTVLSTEAFF. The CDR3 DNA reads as TGTGCCAGCAGCTTGGTCCCCGGGACAGTGTTGAGTACTGAAGCTTTCTTT. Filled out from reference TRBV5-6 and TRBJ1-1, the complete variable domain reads DAGVTQSPTHLIKTRGQQVTLRCSPKSGHDTVSWYQQALGQGPQFIFQYYEEEERQRGNFPDRFSGHQFPNYSSELNVNALLLGDSALYLCASSLVPGTVLSTEAFFGQGTRLTVV.